This T cell receptor (beta chain) came from a study of T cells in Graves' hyperthyroidism and ophthalmopathy. RNA transcripts yielded amplified TCR beta CDR3 regions. During a first-round RT-PCR of the TCR CDR3, the HTBI primer set was used. TCRdb itself ran the multiplex PCR reads through MiXCR, one entry per CDR3 protein. The sample yields some 400,000 distinct CDR3 sequences, approximately 15% seen once. This clonotype was counted ten times or more. CDR1 is SGHTS, CDR2 YDEGEE, per germline. The CDR3 covers 14 residues. V was pared by 8 bases and J by 0 bases, with 15 bases between. This sequence joins TRBV5-8 and TRBJ2-7, with unresolved D. The source is a woman aged 55-75 years with Graves' hyperthyroidism. Specimen: blood. The CDR3 reads CASRLRASSYEQYF. CDR3 sequence (DNA): TGTGCCAGTCGGCTCCGGGCCTCCTCCTACGAGCAGTACTTC.